These T cell receptor beta chains were read from a single sample in a study of cytomegalovirus exposure and HLA in healthy donors. Assay used: immunoSEQ multiplex PCR; TCRdb lists only in-frame clones, some missing. This table holds around 130,000 clones, approximately 80% found once. The sample taken for sequencing was PBMCs. All receptors come from a man aged 18 to 30 in good health and CMV-seropositive. Each CDR3 is given with its conserved first and last residue. Fields, in order: J gene, D gene, V gene, CDR3 DNA, CDR3 protein. A D gene is named only where the DNA matches it firmly.

TRBJ1-2 TRBD1 TRBV7-2 TGTGCCAGCAGCTCGGGACAGACCCCTCCTTACACCTTC CASSSGQTPPYTF
TRBJ1-1 TRBD1 TRBV28 TGTGCCAGCAGCCGAGTCGGCAGGGGGTTTGTGAACACTGAAGCTTTCTTT CASSRVGRGFVNTEAFF
TRBJ2-7 TRBD1 TRBV29-1 TGCACCCCCCAGGGGGCAGGGGGTACCTACGAGCAGTACTTC CTPQGAGGTYEQYF